The entry that follows covers one T cell receptor beta chain sequence. This clone's antigen is unknown. No per-base quality is available; no much larger clone lies one base away. Counted from cysteine to phenylalanine, this CDR3 has 15 amino acids. The CDR3 DNA has 45 bases and is translated from base 1. CDR1 and CDR2, looked up from the germline V gene (reference sequence), are LNHNV and YYDKDF. V and J are trimmed by 3 bases and 5 bases, and the gene matches miss 2 bases of the junction. TCRbeta CDR3 regions were amplified from genomic DNA by means of the immunoSEQ Assay, a bias-controlled multiplex PCR. As for how the authors treated the data: Nucleated cell counts per sample were estimated from amplification of reference gene primers within the assay. To quantify the absolute abundance of each unique TCRbeta CDR3 rearrangement, sequence reads were collapsed and filtered. For each sample, productive Simpson clonality was calculated as the square root of Simpson's diversity index across productive rearrangements. TCRdb's version of the immuneACCESS table is confined to in-frame rearrangements and falls short of the full clone set. An unresolved V gene accounts for under half of the shortfall where checked; the remainder is of unknown origin. V, J and clone size are those of that table, while D and trimming were read from the DNA. The sample profile shows about 350,000 clones; approximately 89% of them were found once. 3% to 4.5% of the sample belongs to the ten largest clones.

The data derive from a study of blood T cell repertoires in COVID-19 (dated by TCRdb to the early 2020s). Study-level background: The collaborator samples originated in the United States, Italy and Spain and spanned the acute and convalescent phases of COVID-19. The dataset comprised deeply sampled blood TCRbeta repertoires from subjects exposed to, actively infected with, or recovered from COVID-19. A freely available public database, intended as a resource for researchers studying the immune response to SARS-CoV-2, is where the repertoires were released. Where HLA class I and class II types were available, the types were taken from metadata supplied by the sample provider, not from assay-based typing. The prospective study material was composed of cDNA or gDNA derived from T cells, B-cell-depleted T cells, or PBMCs. Sample metadata almost always included a de-identified subject ID, COVID-19 status, age in years and sex. The samples were drawn from the first 160 participants of the ongoing ImmuneRACE study and from over a thousand subjects provided by 6 global collaborators.

One collaborating source in Seattle enrolled patients while the patients were actively infected and followed the patients over time throughout the course of disease. The collaborating institutions used their own protocols to collect whole blood in K2EDTA tubes. For TCRbeta analysis, collaborators shipped samples in one of three forms: frozen whole blood, isolated PBMCs, or DNA extracted from either of those sample types. Broader findings and caveats from the paper: Clinical and demographic metadata were provided uncurated, with the amount varying by source and participant.

The TCR comes from a woman in her sixties or seventies with COVID-19, enrolled during active disease. Source material: peripheral blood. The chain links TRBV15 with TRBJ1-5; TRBD1 agrees with 12 junctional bases. The DNA sequence is given as TGTGCCACCAGCAGGGGACAGGGGGCTTATCAGCCCCAGCATTTT. Its protein is CATSRGQGAYQPQHF. This CDR3, with the reference TRBV15 and TRBJ1-5 proteins standing in past its ends, gives the full variable domain DAMVIQNPRYQVTQFGKPVTLSCSQTLNHNVMYWYQQKSSQAPKLLFHYYDKDFNNEADTPDNFQSRRPNTSFCFLDIRSPGLGDTAMYLCATSRGQGAYQPQHFGDGTRLSIL.